This TCR beta chain was sequenced in a study of monozygotic twins with inflammatory bowel disease. Study-wide findings and caveats: Patient repertoires may carry noise from differing immunosuppressive treatments. No discrimination was achieved between different T cell subtypes. IBD patients, compared with healthy twins, shared fewer clonotypes with others (especially with disease activity).

Remarks on this clonotype: Its antigen is not known.

TCRdb re-analyzed the 5' RACE reads; it lists each CDR3 protein once, without DNA. This listing includes 400,000 or so distinct CDR3 sequences. This CDR3 is built from 13 residues. Germline V gene sequence: CDR1 MDHEN, CDR2 SYDVKM. The receptor was derived from a human donor with ulcerative colitis or Crohn's disease, or a healthy co-twin of an affected twin (not recorded which). The rearrangement uses TRBV28 and TRBJ2-7; the D call of TRBD1 rests on TCRdb alone, since no DNA is present to check it. The sequenced material came from blood. The CDR3 region is CASSSYRGYEQYF. The entire variable domain, with the rest obtained from reference TRBV28 and TRBJ2-7, is as follows: DVKVTQSSRYLVKRTGEKVFLECVQDMDHENMFWYRQDPGLGLRLIYFSYDVKMKEKGDIPEGYSVSREKKERFSLILESASTNQTSMYLCASSSYRGYEQYFGPGTRLTVT.